This TCR beta chain was identified in a study of response to subunit inactivated influenza vaccine. Study-wide findings and caveats: The authors proposed limited new T cell recruitment per seasonal influenza vaccination.

This clonotype was recorded many times. Its antigen is not identified. In TCRdb, the RT-PCR reads were re-called with MiXCR into one record per CDR3 protein. The repertoire holds 500,000 to 750,000 distinct CDR3 sequences, with approximately 15% as singletons. The material sequenced was PBMCs from blood, taken roughly 12 days after vaccination. This clonotype originated in a man over 45 who received an inactivated influenza vaccine.

As DNA, the CDR3 is TGTGCCAGCAGCTTAGTTGGGGGGGTCAGCTCCTACGAGCAGTACTTC. It codes for CASSLVGGVSSYEQYF. The rearrangement uses TRBV7-2 and TRBJ2-7; 7 nucleotides match TRBD2. The CDR3 sequence is 16 residues long. Unmatched junction bases numbered 6, after V lost 1 base and J lost 0 bases. The germline gives CDR1 SGHTA, CDR2 FQGNSA. The variable domain in full, with the rest retrieved from reference TRBV7-2 and TRBJ2-7, is GAGVSQSPSNKVTEKGKDVELRCDPISGHTALYWYRQSLGQGLEFLIYFQGNSAPDKSGLPSDRFSAERTGGSVSTLTIQRTQQEDSAVYLCASSLVGGVSSYEQYFGPGTRLTVT.